Shown below are 14 T cell receptor beta chains from a single sample sequenced in a study of T-cell reconstitution after alpha-beta-depleted transplantation in children. Unique molecular identifiers tagged the TCRbeta library. A single record per CDR3 protein comes from TCRdb applying MiXCR to the PCR reads. The sample holds nearly 350,000 distinct CDR3 sequences; 15% to 20% are singletons and the top ten take approximately 38%. The input for sequencing was PBMCs, mostly from graft donor cells, taken 360 days after TCRalphabeta/CD19-depleted stem cell transplant. These receptors came from a male patient aged 2 to 9 who had a stem cell transplant for acute lymphoblastic leukemia, so the T cells may come from the graft donor.

This clonotype was counted at least ten times. The junction shows a germline mismatch at one end, possibly a read error. The chain links TRBV7-9 to TRBJ2-5, with TRBD2 matching 10 bases. Germline V gene lookup returns CDR1 SEHNR and CDR2 FQNEAQ (reference sequence). CDR3 length: 15 residues. CDR3 bases: TGCTCCACCACAAAAAGCGGGAGGGCCGAAGAGACCCAGTACTTC. Protein product: CSTTKSGRAEETQYF. Combining the CDR3 with reference TRBV7-9 and TRBJ2-5 gives the whole variable domain DTGVSQNPRHKITKRGQNVTFRCDPISEHNRLYWYRQTLGQGPEFLTYFQNEAQLEKSRLLSDRFSAERPKGSFSTLEIQRTEQGDSAMYLCSTTKSGRAEETQYFGPGTRLLVL.

This clonotype was counted a few times. The chain combines TRBV29-1 with TRBJ2-1; unclear D gene. Germline CDR1 and CDR2: SQVTM and ANQGSEA. The CDR3 totals 12 residues. The germline V and J ends were trimmed by 5 bases and 0 bases, with 5 bases remaining between them. For the CDR3, the DNA is TGCAGCGTTAGTCGCTCCTACAATGAGCAGTTCTTC. It codes for CSVSRSYNEQFF.

This clonotype was detected only a few times. The CDR3 bases are TGTGCCTGGAGTGTAAGGAGAGACTACAATGAGCAGTTCTTC. Protein product: CAWSVRRDYNEQFF. This chain links TRBV30 with TRBJ2-1; no firm D call. CDR3 length equals 14 residues. Germline V CDR1 and CDR2: GTSNPN, SVGIG (reference sequence). V was trimmed by 0 bases and J by 3 bases, leaving 9 bases between them. Supplemented by reference TRBV30 and TRBJ2-1, the full variable domain reads SQTIHQWPATLVQPVGSPLSLECTVEGTSNPNLYWYRQAAGRGLQLLFYSVGIGQISSEVPQNLSASRPQDRQFILSSKKLLLSDSGFYLCAWSVRRDYNEQFFGPGTRLTVL.

This clonotype was seen a handful of times. The chain joins TRBV28 to TRBJ2-1, with a weak D call TRBD2 (6 bases). The CDR3 runs to 20 residues. Trimming took off 2 bases at V and 0 bases at J, with 23 bases between the two ends. Germline values: CDR1 MDHEN, CDR2 SYDVKM. This chain's CDR3 is CASSLGMLGVSGHSYNEQFF. The DNA of the CDR3 is TGTGCCAGCAGTTTAGGCATGCTTGGCGTCAGCGGGCACTCCTACAATGAGCAGTTCTTC. The full variable domain, its missing parts supplied by reference TRBV28 and TRBJ2-1, is DVKVTQSSRYLVKRTGEKVFLECVQDMDHENMFWYRQDPGLGLRLIYFSYDVKMKEKGDIPEGYSVSREKKERFSLILESASTNQTSMYLCASSLGMLGVSGHSYNEQFFGPGTRLTVL.

The rearrangement links TRBV28 to TRBJ2-1; 11 bases agree with TRBD2. Germline V CDR1 and CDR2: MDHEN, SYDVKM. V dropped 1 base and J dropped 4; count of bases not matched to a gene: 6. The CDR3 spans 17 residues. The CDR3 protein is CASSLYPTSGAYNEQFF. The CDR3 nucleotides read TGTGCCAGCAGTTTATACCCGACTAGCGGGGCTTACAATGAGCAGTTCTTC.

This clonotype appeared many times. The chain joins TRBV10-3 to TRBJ1-5; 7 bases align to TRBD1. In germline, CDR1 is ENHRY, CDR2 SYGVKD. After removal of 5 bases from V and 8 bases from J, the junction contained 6 bases not matched to a gene. The CDR3 runs 13 residues. The CDR3 loop is CAISRQGEEPQHF. In nucleotides, the CDR3 is TGTGCCATCAGTCGACAGGGCGAGGAGCCCCAGCATTTT.

This chain links TRBV12-3 or TRBV12-4 with TRBJ2-7; D is unclear. CDR3 length: 14 residues. The V gene lost 1 base and the J gene lost 2 bases, with 9 bases spanning the gap. CDR3 nucleotides: TGTGCCAGCAGTTTAGGCAGGTCCGCCTACGAGCAGTACTTC. This sequence encodes CASSLGRSAYEQYF.

This clonotype was counted between two and nine times. The chain links TRBV7-2 to TRBJ2-5; 7 bases align to TRBD1. The CDR3 sequence is 16 residues long. CDR1 and CDR2 (germline): SGHTA, FQGNSA. The trim removed 1 base at V and 2 bases at J, leaving 7 bases unmatched. The CDR3 DNA reads as TGTGCCAGCAGCTTAGACAGGGGTGGAAGGCAAGAGACCCAGTACTTC. It translates to CASSLDRGGRQETQYF.

This clonotype was counted once. The chain links TRBV5-6 to TRBJ2-2; D gene uncertain. The CDR3 runs 13 residues. Trimming removed 3 bases at V and 6 bases at J, with 9 bases between. Germline loops: CDR1 SGHDT, CDR2 YYEEEE. The chain's CDR3 is CASSSLVAGELFF. The CDR3 nucleotides read TGTGCCAGCAGCTCCCTCGTTGCCGGGGAGCTGTTTTTT.

The rearrangement links TRBV9 to TRBJ2-1; D not certain. The CDR3 is 15 residues long. The germline V gene has CDR1 SGDLS and CDR2 YYNGEE. The V gene lost 0 bases and the J gene lost 9 bases, with 16 bases spanning the gap. The chain's CDR3 is CASSVGGRTFPEQFF. For the CDR3, the DNA is TGTGCCAGCAGCGTAGGTGGGCGGACCTTTCCTGAGCAGTTCTTC.

The chain is built from TRBV6-5 and TRBJ2-7; D remains ambiguous. Trimming left V 2 bases short and J 1 base short, with 15 bases between. This CDR3 comprises 16 residues. Per the germline V gene, CDR1 is MNHEY and CDR2 is SVGAGI. Written as DNA, the CDR3 is TGTGCCAGCAGTTACGCAATTTTGGGTGGGTCCTACGAGCAGTACTTC. It encodes CASSYAILGGSYEQYF.

This clonotype has a count of ten or more. The rearrangement joins TRBV4-2 to TRBJ1-1; possible D gene TRBD1, 5 bases. Trimming shortened V by 0 bases and J by 0 bases, and 8 bases separated the two germline ends. CDR1 LGHNA and CDR2 YNFKEQ come from the germline V gene. CDR3 length: 15 amino acids. The CDR3 coding sequence is TGTGCCAGCAGCCAAGAGGCAGGGATGAACACTGAAGCTTTCTTT. This gives the protein CASSQEAGMNTEAFF.

This clonotype was seen a few times. V gene TRBV5-1 combines with J gene TRBJ2-7; D may correspond to TRBD1 or TRBD2 (5 bases each). The germline CDR1 and CDR2 sequences are SGHRS and YFSETQ. The CDR3 is 15 residues long. V lost 0 bases, J lost 3 bases, and 13 bases lay in between. CDR3 nucleotide sequence: TGCGCCAGCAGCTTGGTGTGGGGACCCGACTACGAGCAGTACTTC. Its translation is CASSLVWGPDYEQYF.

A remark on this clonotype: Sequence at one end of the junction differs from germline and may be a read error. The V call is TRBV7-6, the J call TRBJ2-7, with TRBD2 as a possible D gene (5 bases). The germline V gene encodes CDR1 SGHVS and CDR2 FNYEAQ. The length of the CDR3 is 14 residues. As DNA, the CDR3 is TGTGCCAGCGGCTTAGCGTACGCAACCTACGAGCAGTACTTC. It specifies CASGLAYATYEQYF.